This T cell receptor (beta chain) stems from a study of tumor-infiltrating lymphocytes in oesophageal squamous cell carcinoma. Each CDR3 protein gets one entry after TCRdb re-called the PCR reads with MiXCR. Among about 12,000 distinct CDR3 sequences listed, approximately 52% were seen once. With V trimmed by 5 bases and J by 6 bases, 4 bases remained unmatched. The germline V gene encodes CDR1 MNHNY and CDR2 SVGAGI (reference sequence). The CDR3 has 15 residues. This chain connects TRBV6-6 to TRBJ2-2, with 12 bases identical to TRBD2. Source material: normal esophageal tissue next to the tumor. The sequence was obtained from a male donor with esophageal squamous cell carcinoma. The CDR3 sequence: CASSATSGSPGELFF. In nucleotides, the CDR3 is TGTGCCAGCAGTGCGACTAGCGGGAGTCCCGGGGAGCTGTTTTTT.